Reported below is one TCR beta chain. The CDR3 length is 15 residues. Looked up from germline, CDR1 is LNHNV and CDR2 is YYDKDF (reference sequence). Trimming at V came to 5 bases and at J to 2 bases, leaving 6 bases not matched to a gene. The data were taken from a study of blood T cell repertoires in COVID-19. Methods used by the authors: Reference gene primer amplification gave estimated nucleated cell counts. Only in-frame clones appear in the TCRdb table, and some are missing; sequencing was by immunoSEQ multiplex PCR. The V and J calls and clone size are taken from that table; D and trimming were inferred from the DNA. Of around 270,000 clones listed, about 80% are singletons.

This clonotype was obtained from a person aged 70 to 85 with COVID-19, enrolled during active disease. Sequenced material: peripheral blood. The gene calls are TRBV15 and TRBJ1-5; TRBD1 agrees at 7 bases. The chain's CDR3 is CATSEGARGNQPQHF. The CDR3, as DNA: TGTGCCACCAGCGAGGGGGCGCGGGGCAATCAGCCCCAGCATTTT.